Included here is one T cell receptor (beta chain) sequence, with context. This clonotype registers as medium-sized (0.01 to 0.1%) within its sample. Its recognized antigen is unknown. Base-call qualities are not available, and no considerably larger clone is one nucleotide away. The data were taken from a study of molecular identifiers for immune sequencing clone quantification (dated by TCRdb to the late 2010s). With respect to the entire study: In a replicate experiment, RNA from around 18,000 or 91,000 naive CD8 T cells was split into five aliquots, four of which were sequenced. The study was a methods study using CD8 T cells to benchmark molecular-identifier clustering-based TCR repertoire sequencing (MIDCIRS) and TCR RNA copy counting. Summary of the overall study and its limitations: Modeling estimated about three recovered TCR RNA copies per cell, compared with about ten by digital PCR, which implies 25% to 30% capture efficiency. In CMV-specific effector cells, clones with more than 20 RNA copies accounted for over 99% of molecules, whereas in naive cells such clones accounted for under 1%. Even against a background of about a million naive CD8 T cells, spiked-in Jurkat TCR RNA amounting to a single cell's worth was reported to be detectable. When barcode sub-clustering was not used, chimeric consensus sequences inflated TCR diversity, with chimeras reaching as high as 47%. Highly expanded clone sizes could be underestimated if identical TCR molecules share a barcode. Spiked-in Jurkat TCR RNA (around eleven copies' worth), which is not part of the donor repertoire, was contained in the naive libraries.

Libraries came from PCR. Reads for this sample came from an Illumina HiSeq 4000. Bulk TCR libraries were made following a previously described method, with the TCR primers given in Table S5. The Qiagen AllPrep DNA/RNA kit was used to purify total RNA. Before analysis, reads from multiple sequencing runs of the same library were pooled. The authors processed their data as follows. Reads were retained only if an exact TCR constant sequence was present, and the retained reads were trimmed to 150 nt and grouped according to their 12-nt molecular barcodes. Reads in each barcode group were sub-clustered using a 15% Levenshtein threshold, and a quality-weighted consensus sequence was built for each RNA molecule. Non-functional sequences were removed, as were lower-count sequences one edit away from another. On the basis of fitting two negative binomial distributions, barcode sub-clusters with fewer than 20% of the maximum read count were discarded. Using fastp trimming at Q25 and MiXCR clonotype assembly, TCRdb reanalyzed the public sequencing data and kept in-frame beta chains. Entries are consolidated by CDR3 protein sequence, retaining the most common genes and DNA. Clone size and V and J calls follow TCRdb, not the original study. In this sample the table shows 100,000 or so distinct CDR3 sequences, around 20% of which occur a single time. Approximately 1% of the sample rests with the top ten.

Germline trimming amounts to 5 bases on V and 0 bases on J, with 7 as the count of junction bases outside the gene matches. Per the germline V gene (reference sequence), SEHNR is the CDR1 and FQNEAQ is the CDR2. From cysteine to phenylalanine, the CDR3 is 16 amino acids long. Here the CDR3 DNA is all that survives: 48 bases in frame from base 1. Libraries of naive CD8 T cells were generated from roughly 18,000 to 920,000 sorted cells, with 10%, 30% or 50% of the purified RNA used. On a BD FACSAria II, naive CD8 T cells were FACS-sorted as CD8+CD4-CCR7+CD45RA+ and collected into RLT Plus buffer. Detection sensitivity was tested by spiking Jurkat RNA equal to fewer than twelve TCR copies' worth into samples containing about 18,000-1,000,000 naive CD8 T cells. CD8 T cells were enriched using RosetteSep CD8+ T Cell Enrichment Cocktail and Ficoll-Paque, and the enriched cells then underwent ACK red cell lysis.

Sequenced material: naive CD8+ T cells from blood, with Jurkat cell RNA spiked in. Read against the paper, the sample's cell subset or site label means: FACS-sorted CD8+CD4-CCR7+CD45RA+ naive T cells. This receptor was taken from a human donor in good health. Some libraries in this study had Jurkat cell RNA spiked in. The chain couples TRBV7-9 to TRBJ2-3, with 8 bases matching TRBD2. The nucleotide sequence is TGTGCCAGCAGCACCCGACTAGCGTCTAGCACAGATACGCAGTATTTT. This gives the protein CASSTRLASSTDTQYF. The reference TRBV7-9 and TRBJ2-3 proteins fill in what lies around the CDR3, so the full variable domain reads DTGVSQNPRHKITKRGQNVTFRCDPISEHNRLYWYRQTLGQGPEFLTYFQNEAQLEKSRLLSDRFSAERPKGSFSTLEIQRTEQGDSAMYLCASSTRLASSTDTQYFGPGTRLTVL.